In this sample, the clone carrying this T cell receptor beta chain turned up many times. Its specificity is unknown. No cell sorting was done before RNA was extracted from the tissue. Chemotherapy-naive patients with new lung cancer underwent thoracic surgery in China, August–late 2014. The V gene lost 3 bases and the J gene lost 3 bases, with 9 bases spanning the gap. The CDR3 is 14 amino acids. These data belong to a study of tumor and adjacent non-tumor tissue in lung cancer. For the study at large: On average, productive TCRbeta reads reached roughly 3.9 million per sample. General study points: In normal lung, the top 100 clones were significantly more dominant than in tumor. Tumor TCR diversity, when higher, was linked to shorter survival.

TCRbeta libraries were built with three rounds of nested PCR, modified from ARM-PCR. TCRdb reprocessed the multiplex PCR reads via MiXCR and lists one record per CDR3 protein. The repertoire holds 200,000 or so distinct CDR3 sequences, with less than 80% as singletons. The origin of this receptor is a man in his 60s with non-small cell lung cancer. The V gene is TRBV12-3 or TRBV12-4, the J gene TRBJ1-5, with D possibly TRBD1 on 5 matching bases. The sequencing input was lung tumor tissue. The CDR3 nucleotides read TGTGCCAGCAGTTTTGCAGGGCTCAATCAGCCCCAGCATTTT. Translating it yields CASSFAGLNQPQHF.